A single sample is the source of the 22 T cell receptor beta chains below, sequenced in a study of shared clonotypes between healthy human individuals. Method: immunoSEQ multiplex PCR; TCRdb's copy keeps in-frame clones and lacks some. The sample includes about 590,000 clones, just under 97% seen only once; the top ten take 0.11%. Positively selected for CCR7, the CD45RO-negative cells used as naive CD8 cells excluded terminally differentiated effector memory CD45RA+ cells. The sample was naive CD8+ T cells sorted from blood. These receptors were collected from a woman in her thirties in good health.

For this clone: A much larger clone sits a single nucleotide away, making a read error possible. Other DNA sequences within the sample encode an identical CDR3. The rearrangement joins TRBV11-2 to TRBJ2-7, with unresolved D. CDR1 SGHAT and CDR2 FQNNGV come from the germline V gene. The CDR3 extends over 11 amino acids. The V end lost 4 bases, the J end lost 0 bases, and 1 base lay between the germline ends. CDR3 sequence (DNA): TGTGCCAGCAGCTCCTCCTACGAGCAGTACTTC. Amino acids: CASSSSYEQYF.

The chain uses TRBV7-9 and TRBJ2-7; weak D call: TRBD2 (5 bases). The V end was cut by 3 bases, the J end by 7 bases, with 10 bases between. Germline CDR1 reads SEHNR; CDR2 reads FQNEAQ (reference sequence). The CDR3 consists of 12 residues. The CDR3 loop is CASSLARTEQYF. CDR3 DNA sequence: TGTGCCAGCAGCTTGGCCAGGACTGAGCAGTACTTC. The whole variable domain, remainder taken from reference TRBV7-9 and TRBJ2-7, is DTGVSQNPRHKITKRGQNVTFRCDPISEHNRLYWYRQTLGQGPEFLTYFQNEAQLEKSRLLSDRFSAERPKGSFSTLEIQRTEQGDSAMYLCASSLARTEQYFGPGTRLTVT.

The V gene is TRBV7-9, the J gene TRBJ2-3, with D uncertain. Germline values: CDR1 SEHNR, CDR2 FQNEAQ (reference sequence). Trimming pared 5 bases from V and 5 bases from J, leaving 8 bases between. This CDR3 is 12 amino acids long. For the CDR3, the DNA is TGTGCCAGCAGCCTAAGGGAAGATACGCAGTATTTT. Protein: CASSLREDTQYF.

This clone appeared a single time. This chain links TRBV7-9 with TRBJ2-7, with a possible D match to TRBD2 (6 bases). The V end was cut by 4 bases, the J end by 3 bases, with 13 bases between. This CDR3 comprises 14 residues. Germline CDR1 is SEHNR and CDR2 is FQNEAQ (reference sequence). The CDR3 reads CASSSPLEGYEQYF. The CDR3 nucleotides read TGTGCCAGCAGCTCCCCACTGGAGGGCTACGAGCAGTACTTC.

The chain joins TRBV4-2 to TRBJ2-5; no clear D gene. The J call may be incorrect, as the DNA end agrees better with TRBJ2-7. Germline V gene sequence: CDR1 LGHNA, CDR2 YNFKEQ. The CDR3 extends over 13 amino acids. This CDR3 is CASSQEIPTEQYF. CDR3 DNA sequence: TGTGCCAGCAGCCAGGAAATTCCGACCGAGCAGTACTTC.

On this clone: Other DNA sequences in this specimen translate into the identical CDR3. This chain joins TRBV9 and TRBJ1-1; D remains unclear. There are 13 residues in the CDR3. Germline CDR1 reads SGDLS; CDR2 reads YYNGEE. Deletions cut 0 bases from V and 2 bases from J, with 5 bases between. The CDR3 spells CASSVGANTEAFF. The DNA for the CDR3 is TGTGCCAGCAGCGTAGGGGCCAACACTGAAGCTTTCTTT.

The chain carries TRBV27 and TRBJ1-4; 7 nucleotides match TRBD1. The CDR3 loop spans 17 amino acids. Per germline, CDR1 MNHEY and CDR2 SMNVEV (reference sequence). J was trimmed by 2 bases and V by 4 bases; bases with no gene match: 10. The CDR3 loop is CASSWGAGGMTNEKLFF. Written as DNA, the CDR3 is TGTGCCAGCAGTTGGGGAGCAGGGGGGATGACTAATGAAAAACTGTTTTTT.

This chain uses TRBV19 with TRBJ1-5; D perhaps matches TRBD1 (5 bases). V gave up 6 bases and J gave up 2 bases, with 11 bases separating them. Germline CDR1 and CDR2: LNHDA and SQIVND (reference sequence). The CDR3 covers 14 residues. In DNA, the CDR3 is TGTGCCAGTAGATTGAGGGGCGGCAATCAGCCCCAGCATTTT. Protein sequence: CASRLRGGNQPQHF.

The gene calls are TRBV15 and TRBJ2-7, with TRBD1 matching 11 bases. Germline V lookup: CDR1 LNHNV, CDR2 YYDKDF (reference sequence). The J segment lost 4 bases and the V segment lost 0 bases, leaving 14 bases of the junction unmatched. The CDR3 runs 19 residues. For the CDR3, the DNA is TGTGCCACCAGCAGAGATCGTGGGACAGGGGGAACCTGGGGATACGAGCAGTACTTC. Protein: CATSRDRGTGGTWGYEQYF.

The gene calls are TRBV13 and TRBJ2-7; tentatively, D is TRBD1 or TRBD2 (5 bases each). CDR3 size: 11 residues. Looked up from germline, CDR1 is PRHDT and CDR2 is FYEKMQ (reference sequence). V lost 1 base to trimming and J lost 8 bases, with 6 bases between them. The CDR3 DNA reads TGTGCCAGCAGCTTAGAGGGACAGCAGTACTTC. Translating gives CASSLEGQQYF.

The chain links TRBV9 to TRBJ2-3, with D unclear. From germline, CDR1 is SGDLS and CDR2 YYNGEE. The CDR3 totals 14 residues. V lost 0 bases and J lost 2, with 7 bases in between. CDR3 protein: CASSVVGYTDTQYF. In nucleotides, the CDR3 is TGTGCCAGCAGCGTAGTCGGTTACACAGATACGCAGTATTTT.

This sequence joins TRBV9 and TRBJ2-1; D call uncertain. The germline V and J ends were trimmed by 2 bases and 4 bases, with 13 bases remaining between them. Germline loops: CDR1 SGDLS, CDR2 YYNGEE. This CDR3 has 15 amino acids. The CDR3 spells CASSVLDGGYNEQFF. In DNA, the CDR3 is TGTGCCAGCAGCGTTCTGGACGGTGGATACAATGAGCAGTTCTTC.

This chain joins TRBV2 and TRBJ2-2; tentatively, D is TRBD1 or TRBD2 (5 bases each). Trimming took off 0 bases at V and 3 bases at J, with 17 bases between the two ends. Germline loops: CDR1 SNHLY, CDR2 FYNNEI. The CDR3 is made up of 18 amino acids. The CDR3 is CASSEARVRGPDTGELFF. DNA of the CDR3: TGTGCCAGCAGTGAAGCGCGGGTGAGGGGCCCGGACACCGGGGAGCTGTTTTTT.

The V and J genes are TRBV29-1 and TRBJ2-1, with D tentatively TRBD2 (5 bases). CDR3 length: 14 amino acids. Germline V gene data show CDR1 as SQVTM and CDR2 as ANQGSEA. V was shortened by 3 bases and J by 6 bases, with 15 bases between the two germline ends. DNA for the CDR3: TGCAGCGTTGAGGGTGGGAGACTGGGCAATGAGCAGTTCTTC. This gives the protein CSVEGGRLGNEQFF.

V is TRBV10-1 and J is TRBJ2-1; 8 nucleotides line up with TRBD2. Germline-derived CDR1 and CDR2 are WNHNN and SYGVQD (reference sequence). This CDR3 is built from 17 residues. The ends lost 0 bases at V and 8 bases at J; junction bases unmatched: 12. Here the CDR3 DNA reads TGCGCCAGCAGTGAGTCGCACGGCGGGAGGCCTCATGATGAGCAGTTCTTC. Translating it yields CASSESHGGRPHDEQFF.

This clone was seen once. The genes are TRBV11-2 and TRBJ2-7; the D is unclear. V was pared by 0 bases and J by 3 bases, with 18 bases between. Germline CDR1 is SGHAT and CDR2 is FQNNGV. The CDR3 is 17 residues long. Written as DNA, the CDR3 is TGTGCCAGCAGCTTAGATTATCCCCCTTCGGCTTACTACGAGCAGTACTTC. As protein: CASSLDYPPSAYYEQYF.

This chain uses TRBV6-5 with TRBJ2-7; 8 bases are shared with TRBD1. This CDR3 comprises 15 residues. After removal of 1 base from V and 6 bases from J, the junction contained 8 bases not matched to a gene. Per the germline V gene, CDR1 is MNHEY and CDR2 is SVGAGI. CDR3: CASSYYPDRAGEQYF. The DNA of the CDR3 is TGTGCCAGCAGTTACTATCCGGACAGGGCTGGCGAGCAGTACTTC.

Written as DNA, the CDR3 is TGTGCCAGCAGCTCCGGACTAGCGGGAGAAGAGCAGTACTTC. Protein: CASSSGLAGEEQYF. The chain combines TRBV13 with TRBJ2-5; 13 nucleotides agree with TRBD2. In germline, CDR1 is PRHDT, CDR2 FYEKMQ (reference sequence). V was pared by 4 bases and J by 11 bases, with 7 bases of the junction left unmatched. CDR3 length equals 14 residues.

The rearrangement links TRBV27 to TRBJ2-5, with D perhaps matching TRBD1 (5 bases). CDR1 is MNHEY, CDR2 SMNVEV, per germline (reference sequence). This CDR3 has 13 residues. Trimming removed 6 bases at V and 2 bases at J, with 10 bases between. This chain's CDR3 is CASRRGVQETQYF. CDR3 DNA sequence: TGTGCCAGCAGAAGGGGTGTTCAAGAGACCCAGTACTTC.

The genes are TRBV2 and TRBJ1-1; D is uncertain. The CDR3 is 13 residues long. Germline V gene sequence: CDR1 SNHLY, CDR2 FYNNEI. V dropped 6 bases and J dropped 2 bases, with 10 bases sitting between them. CDR3 region: CASRGIDNTEAFF. The CDR3 DNA follows: TGTGCCAGCAGGGGGATCGACAACACTGAAGCTTTCTTT.

J is TRBJ2-1 and V is TRBV10-2; D gene uncertain. Germline V gene sequence: CDR1 WSHSY, CDR2 SAAADI. The V end lost 6 bases, the J end lost 8 bases, and 11 bases lay between the germline ends. The CDR3 sequence is 12 residues long. The CDR3 sequence: CASRLLGDEQFF. In DNA form, the CDR3 reads TGCGCCAGCAGACTTCTAGGCGATGAGCAGTTCTTC.

A remark on this clone: The same CDR3 is also encoded by other DNA sequences in this sample. The rearrangement joins TRBV27 to TRBJ2-7; TRBD1 agrees at 8 bases. The junction had 6 bases not matched to a gene; V was cut back by 4 bases and J by 4 bases. The CDR3 totals 14 residues. In germline, CDR1 is MNHEY, CDR2 SMNVEV (reference sequence). The CDR3 bases are TGTGCCAGCAGTTACGGACAGGGTGGGTACGAGCAGTACTTC. Residues: CASSYGQGGYEQYF.